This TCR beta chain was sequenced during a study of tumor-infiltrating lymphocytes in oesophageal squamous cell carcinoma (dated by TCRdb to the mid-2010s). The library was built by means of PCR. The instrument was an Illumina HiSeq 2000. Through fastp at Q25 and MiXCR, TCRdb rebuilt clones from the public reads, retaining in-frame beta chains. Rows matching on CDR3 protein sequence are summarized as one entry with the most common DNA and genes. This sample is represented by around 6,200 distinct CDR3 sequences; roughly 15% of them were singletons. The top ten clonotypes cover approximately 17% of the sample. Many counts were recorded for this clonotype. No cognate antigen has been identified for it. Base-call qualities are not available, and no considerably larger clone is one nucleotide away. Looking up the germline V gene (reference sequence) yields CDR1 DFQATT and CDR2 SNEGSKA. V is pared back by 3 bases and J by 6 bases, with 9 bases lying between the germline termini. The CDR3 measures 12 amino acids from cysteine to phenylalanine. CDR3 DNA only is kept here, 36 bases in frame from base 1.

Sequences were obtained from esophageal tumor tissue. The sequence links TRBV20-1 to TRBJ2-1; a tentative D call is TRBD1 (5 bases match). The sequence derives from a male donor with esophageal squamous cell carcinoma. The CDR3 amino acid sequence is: CSARGQFNEQFF. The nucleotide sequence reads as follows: TGCAGTGCTAGGGGGCAGTTCAATGAGCAGTTCTTC.